A single sample gave rise to the 2 T cell receptor beta chains below, sequenced in a study of beta chain features in type 1 diabetes. These TCRs' antigens remain unknown. Sequenced material consisted of expressed TCRB transcripts (all of the isolated RNA was reverse transcribed). Method: immunoSEQ multiplex PCR; TCRdb's copy keeps in-frame clones and lacks some. This repertoire shows around 140,000 clones, around 13% found once; its top ten account for less than 1.5%. Study-level findings and limits: Within each of all four CD4+ subsets, Type 1 diabetes patients had TCRB CDR3s that were moderately but significantly shorter.

The specimen sequenced was central memory CD4+ T cells from blood. All receptors come from a man younger than 30 with type 1 diabetes.

A few counts support this clone. This chain uses TRBV21-1 with TRBJ2-7. TRBV21-1 has pseudogene status. The CDR3 loop spans 13 amino acids. The CDR3 DNA follows: TGTGCCAGCAGCAAAATCGGACGCTACGAGCAGTACTTC. Amino acid sequence: CASSKIGRYEQYF.

The rearrangement joins TRBV5-6 to TRBJ2-3, with D maybe TRBD2 (7 bases). Trimming shortened V by 1 base and J by 5 bases, and 14 bases separated the two germline ends. The CDR3 has 15 residues. Germline CDR1 is SGHDT and CDR2 is YYEEEE. The CDR3 loop is CASSLPGGQGDTQYF. In DNA form, the CDR3 reads TGTGCCAGCAGCTTGCCCGGGGGGCAGGGAGATACGCAGTATTTT.